These 32 T cell receptor beta chains came from one sample sequenced in a study of blood T cell repertoires in COVID-19. Libraries were prepared by immunoSEQ multiplex PCR; TCRdb keeps only in-frame clonotypes and omits some of them. The sample contains roughly 190,000 clones, around 94% of which appear only once. The sample comprised peripheral blood. The receptors shown here come from a man under 40 with COVID-19, enrolled during active disease.

This chain joins TRBV7-2 and TRBJ1-2, with 8 bases lining up with TRBD1. CDR1 and CDR2 from the germline V gene are SGHTA and FQGNSA. CDR3 size: 14 residues. V lost 1 base to trimming and J lost 7 bases; unmatched junction nucleotides: 5. The CDR3: CASSLDGQGAGYTF. The CDR3 DNA is TGTGCCAGCAGCTTAGATGGGCAGGGGGCTGGCTACACCTTC.

Only one count was recorded for this clone. The chain carries TRBV29-1 and TRBJ1-1; 8 nucleotides line up with TRBD1. V shed 5 bases and J 4 bases; nucleotides not matched to a gene: 6. Germline V lookup: CDR1 SQVTM, CDR2 ANQGSEA. There are 13 residues in the CDR3. For the CDR3, the DNA is TGCAGCGTTCCCAGGGGGCCCGGCACTGAAGCTTTCTTT. Its protein is CSVPRGPGTEAFF.

This clone was observed once. The V call is TRBV7-9, the J call TRBJ2-3, with D uncertain. This CDR3 region has 11 residues. The ends were cut back, 2 bases at V and 6 bases at J, with 3 bases in the middle. The V gene's germline CDR1 is SEHNR and CDR2 FQNEAQ (reference sequence). The CDR3 region is CASSLSDTQYF. The DNA of the CDR3 is TGTGCCAGCAGCTTATCGGATACGCAGTATTTT. The full variable domain, its missing parts supplied by reference TRBV7-9 and TRBJ2-3, is DTGVSQNPRHKITKRGQNVTFRCDPISEHNRLYWYRQTLGQGPEFLTYFQNEAQLEKSRLLSDRFSAERPKGSFSTLEIQRTEQGDSAMYLCASSLSDTQYFGPGTRLTVL.

This chain links TRBV10-1 with TRBJ2-7, with D maybe TRBD1 (5 bases). Germline CDR1 is WNHNN and CDR2 is SYGVQD (reference sequence). V gave up 3 bases and J gave up 1 base, with 10 bases separating them. CDR3 size: 14 residues. DNA for the CDR3: TGCGCCAGCAGTGAAACAGGCCGATCCTACGAGCAGTACTTC. Protein sequence: CASSETGRSYEQYF.

This clone was observed a single time. The V call is TRBV30, the J call TRBJ1-2, with no clear D. From germline, CDR1 is GTSNPN and CDR2 SVGIG (reference sequence). Deletions cut 5 bases from V and 1 base from J, with 11 bases between. The CDR3 extends over 13 amino acids. This CDR3 is CAWGREYNYGYTF. The CDR3 coding sequence is TGTGCCTGGGGGAGGGAGTATAACTATGGCTACACCTTC.

The V gene is TRBV19, the J gene TRBJ1-4; possibly TRBD1 for D (5 bases). There are 15 residues in the CDR3. The V end lost 5 bases, the J end lost 8 bases, and 18 bases lay between the germline ends. The germline CDR1 and CDR2 sequences are LNHDA and SQIVND (reference sequence). The CDR3 bases are TGTGCCAGTAGTGCCACAGGACCGGGCGGCGAAAAACTGTTTTTT. It codes for CASSATGPGGEKLFF.

This clone was observed once. In nucleotides, the CDR3 is TGCGCCAGCAGCGTAGGCCGGGGAGGCAGAGCCTACGAGCAGTACTTC. Protein sequence: CASSVGRGGRAYEQYF. This chain uses TRBV5-1 with TRBJ2-7, with D possibly being TRBD2 (6 bases). V gave up 4 bases and J gave up 2 bases, with 19 bases separating them. This CDR3 is 16 amino acids long. Germline V gene sequence: CDR1 SGHRS, CDR2 YFSETQ.

This clone was counted once. The gene calls are TRBV10-2 and TRBJ1-4; D is undetermined. Trimming removed 0 bases at V and 5 bases at J, with 7 bases between. This CDR3 has 14 amino acids. Germline loops: CDR1 WSHSY, CDR2 SAAADI. CDR3 sequence: CASSESLENEKLFF. DNA for the CDR3: TGCGCCAGCAGTGAGTCATTGGAGAATGAAAAACTGTTTTTT.

The rearrangement joins TRBV2 to TRBJ1-2, with 7 bases that match TRBD1. The junction had 7 bases not matched to a gene; V was cut back by 5 bases and J by 4 bases. CDR1 and CDR2 from the germline V gene are SNHLY and FYNNEI. This CDR3 contains 14 residues. CDR3 sequence reads: CASSPTGVVYGYTF. For the CDR3, the DNA is TGTGCCAGCAGTCCTACAGGGGTGGTCTATGGCTACACCTTC.

V is TRBV2 and J is TRBJ2-1, with D possibly matching TRBD2 (6 bases). V gave up 4 bases and J gave up 7 bases, with 17 bases separating them. The germline CDR1 and CDR2 sequences are SNHLY and FYNNEI. The CDR3 runs to 15 residues. The CDR3 loop is CASSADSGGGNEQFF. For the CDR3, the DNA is TGTGCCAGCAGTGCAGATAGCGGAGGTGGTAATGAGCAGTTCTTC.

The chain couples TRBV29-1 to TRBJ2-7; a weak D match, TRBD1 (6 bases). Trimming shortened V by 6 bases and J by 4 bases, and 16 bases separated the two germline ends. Germline CDR1 and CDR2: SQVTM and ANQGSEA. There are 13 residues in the CDR3. CDR3 amino acids: CSVRGVGQYEQYF. CDR3 bases: TGCAGCGTCCGAGGGGTTGGACAGTACGAGCAGTACTTC.

The CDR3, as DNA: TGTGCCAGCAGCCCCGGGAGGTACGAGCAGTACTTC. Its translation is CASSPGRYEQYF. The genes are TRBV5-5 and TRBJ2-7, with TRBD2 matching 7 bases. Germline V lookup: CDR1 SGHKS, CDR2 YYEKEE (reference sequence). This CDR3 region has 12 residues. Trimming took 4 bases from V and 4 from J; bases not matched to a gene: 2.

The V gene is TRBV28, the J gene TRBJ1-5; TRBD1 agrees at 7 bases. The CDR3 has 14 residues. V lost 6 bases and J lost 2; bases outside the gene matches: 4. CDR1 MDHEN and CDR2 SYDVKM come from the germline V gene. CDR3 coding DNA: TGTGCCAGCAGGAGGGGGCCCGGCAATCAGCCCCAGCATTTT. Amino acid sequence: CASRRGPGNQPQHF.

The chain is built from TRBV7-3 and TRBJ2-7, with TRBD2 as a possible D gene (5 bases). This CDR3 contains 14 residues. Germline CDR1 reads SGHTA; CDR2 reads FQGTGA. Between the trimmed V and J ends, which lost 0 bases and 2 bases, there was a span of 8 bases. CDR3 DNA: TGTGCCAGCAGCTTAACCCCGGGGACCTACGAGCAGTACTTC. It specifies CASSLTPGTYEQYF.

V usage is TRBV24-1 and J usage is TRBJ2-5; 12 bases are shared with TRBD2. CDR3 length equals 16 residues. V trimming: 3 bases; J trimming: 2 bases; junction bases outside the gene matches: 3. Germline V gene data show CDR1 as KGHDR and CDR2 as SFDVKD. CDR3 sequence reads: CATSDPTSGGQETQYF. The DNA for the CDR3 is TGTGCCACCAGTGATCCGACTAGCGGGGGACAAGAGACCCAGTACTTC.

The chain has TRBV5-4 and TRBJ1-1; maybe TRBD1 (6 bases). CDR3 length equals 15 residues. The germline gives CDR1 SGHNT, CDR2 YYREEE (reference sequence). Trimming shortened V by 3 bases and J by 3 bases, and 15 bases separated the two germline ends. CDR3 amino acids: CASSSDSLGDTEAFF. Written as DNA, the CDR3 is TGTGCCAGCAGCTCGGACAGCCTGGGGGACACTGAAGCTTTCTTT.

V and J are TRBV7-2 and TRBJ2-5, with 12 positions matching TRBD2. Trimming cost V 6 bases and J 3 bases; bases outside gene matches: 2. The V gene's germline CDR1 is SGHTA and CDR2 FQGNSA. The CDR3 spans 14 residues. The CDR3 coding sequence is TGTGCCAGCAGATGGACTAGCGGGAAAGAGACCCAGTACTTC. It translates to CASRWTSGKETQYF.

The genes are TRBV6-6 and TRBJ1-1, with 9 positions matching TRBD1. CDR1 and CDR2 (germline): MNHNY, SVGAGI (reference sequence). This CDR3 contains 14 residues. J lost 5 bases, V lost 6 bases, and 7 bases had no gene match. CDR3 nucleotides: TGTGCCAGCAGCCAAACAGGGGGCCGGACTGAAGCTTTCTTT. Protein: CASSQTGGRTEAFF.

The chain employs TRBV19 and TRBJ1-5; 7 positions agree with TRBD1. The CDR3 sequence is 14 residues long. After removal of 4 bases from V and 6 bases from J, the junction contained 6 bases not matched to a gene. Looked up from germline, CDR1 is LNHDA and CDR2 is SQIVND (reference sequence). CDR3 sequence reads: CASSNDRVLQPQHF. The CDR3 nucleotides read TGTGCCAGTAGTAACGACAGGGTACTTCAGCCCCAGCATTTT.

The J gene is TRBJ2-5, the V gene TRBV30; 9 nucleotides match TRBD2. The V and J ends lost 7 bases and 1 base, in that order; junction bases with no gene match: 4. This CDR3 is built from 13 residues. Germline assignment: CDR1 GTSNPN and CDR2 SVGIG (reference sequence). The CDR3 here is CASERGVQETQYF. The CDR3 DNA sequence: TGTGCCTCAGAGCGGGGGGTCCAAGAGACCCAGTACTTC.

This rearrangement joins TRBV30 to TRBJ1-4; TRBD1 agrees at 7 bases. Germline loops: CDR1 GTSNPN, CDR2 SVGIG (reference sequence). CDR3 length: 13 amino acids. Trimming at V came to 0 bases and at J to 8 bases, leaving 3 bases not matched to a gene. The CDR3 DNA follows: TGTGCCTGGAGTGTGCAGGGGGACGAAAAACTGTTTTTT. Residues: CAWSVQGDEKLFF. Full variable domain (missing parts from reference TRBV30 and TRBJ1-4): SQTIHQWPATLVQPVGSPLSLECTVEGTSNPNLYWYRQAAGRGLQLLFYSVGIGQISSEVPQNLSASRPQDRQFILSSKKLLLSDSGFYLCAWSVQGDEKLFFGSGTQLSVL.

This chain uses TRBV15 with TRBJ2-1, with a tentative D call TRBD1 (5 bases). Trimming pared 5 bases from V and 13 bases from J, leaving 27 bases between. CDR1 and CDR2 from the germline V gene are LNHNV and YYDKDF (reference sequence). CDR3 size: 16 residues. This CDR3 reads CATSAPQGQGKVEQFF. The CDR3 DNA reads TGTGCCACCAGCGCCCCGCAGGGCCAGGGTAAGGTAGAACAGTTCTTC.

Of note for this clone: Distinct nucleotide sequences in the sample also encode this CDR3. V is TRBV5-1 and J is TRBJ1-4; 8 nucleotides align to TRBD1. Germline V gene lookup returns CDR1 SGHRS and CDR2 YFSETQ. The CDR3 length is 14 residues. The ends lost 3 bases at V and 7 bases at J; junction bases unmatched: 5. The CDR3 sequence is CASSSGQGREKLFF. As DNA, the CDR3 is TGCGCCAGCAGCTCCGGACAGGGCCGTGAAAAACTGTTTTTT. Variable domain in full (rest from reference TRBV5-1 and TRBJ1-4): KAGVTQTPRYLIKTRGQQVTLSCSPISGHRSVSWYQQTPGQGLQFLFEYFSETQRNKGNFPGRFSGRQFSNSRSEMNVSTLELGDSALYLCASSSGQGREKLFFGSGTQLSVL.

This chain uses TRBV4-1 with TRBJ1-1, with TRBD1 matching over 7 bases. This CDR3 has 13 residues. V shed 1 base, J shed 8 bases, and the junction held 4 bases outside the gene matches. Per germline, CDR1 MGHRA and CDR2 YSYEKL. The CDR3 sequence is CASSQGRGQEAFF. CDR3 nucleotide sequence: TGCGCCAGCAGCCAAGGTAGGGGACAGGAAGCTTTCTTT.

CDR3 sequence reads: CASSPGGGRQETQYF. The CDR3 DNA sequence: TGTGCCAGCTCACCAGGGGGCGGGCGGCAAGAGACCCAGTACTTC. The chain has TRBV18 and TRBJ2-5, with D possibly being TRBD1 (6 bases). V was trimmed by 2 bases and J by 2 bases, leaving 12 bases between them. The CDR3 spans 15 residues. The germline V gene encodes CDR1 KGHSH and CDR2 LQKENI.

The chain joins TRBV6-1 to TRBJ1-2; D unresolved. V was shortened by 1 base and J by 5 bases, with 17 bases between the two germline ends. The CDR3 runs 16 residues. Per the germline V gene, CDR1 is MNHNS and CDR2 is SASEGT. The DNA for the CDR3 is TGTGCCAGCAGTGAAGGAAGATTAGGCAGGCTTTATGGCTACACCTTC. Residues: CASSEGRLGRLYGYTF.

This sequence joins TRBV6-5 and TRBJ1-2; D not certain. The CDR3 has 12 amino acids. Trimming cost V 6 bases and J 6 bases, with 11 bases left between them. Germline CDR1 MNHEY, CDR2 SVGAGI. In nucleotides, the CDR3 is TGTGCCAGCAGAAGAGGGCGAGATGGCTACACCTTC. It is translated as CASRRGRDGYTF.

This CDR3 is CASSEGLAGGLNQETQYF. The CDR3 DNA reads as TGCGCCAGCAGTGAAGGACTAGCGGGGGGTCTTAATCAAGAGACCCAGTACTTC. The chain is built from TRBV10-1 and TRBJ2-5; 14 positions match TRBD2. Germline loops: CDR1 WNHNN, CDR2 SYGVQD (reference sequence). The CDR3 is made up of 18 amino acids. V shed 3 bases, J shed 2 bases, and the junction held 8 bases outside the gene matches.

The V call is TRBV27, the J call TRBJ2-3; tentatively, D is TRBD1 (6 bases). Trimming shortened V by 5 bases and J by 1 base, and 16 bases separated the two germline ends. Germline V gives CDR1 MNHEY, CDR2 SMNVEV (reference sequence). The CDR3 has 16 residues. The CDR3 sequence is CASSPRQVRGTDTQYF. The DNA for the CDR3 is TGTGCCAGCAGTCCTCGACAGGTTCGGGGCACAGATACGCAGTATTTT.

This sequence joins TRBV2 and TRBJ2-2, with 8 nucleotides matching TRBD1. Germline V gene lookup returns CDR1 SNHLY and CDR2 FYNNEI. With V trimmed by 2 bases and J by 5 bases, 4 bases remained unmatched. This CDR3 spans 15 amino acids. CDR3 in amino acids: CASSELDRETGELFF. The CDR3 DNA reads TGTGCCAGCAGTGAACTGGACAGGGAAACCGGGGAGCTGTTTTTT.

This sequence joins TRBV18 and TRBJ1-2, with D unclear. CDR3 length: 17 amino acids. V shed 1 base and J shed 6 bases, with 21 bases lying between them. Germline-derived CDR1 and CDR2 are KGHSH and LQKENI. In nucleotides, the CDR3 is TGTGCCAGCTCACCACGGGCGGAACCAACGGAGACTAATGGCTACACCTTC. Translated, it gives CASSPRAEPTETNGYTF.

The chain joins TRBV2 to TRBJ1-4, with a tentative D call TRBD1 (6 bases). Germline V lookup: CDR1 SNHLY, CDR2 FYNNEI. The CDR3 runs to 15 residues. The V and J ends lost 3 bases and 3 bases respectively, with 11 bases between them. This CDR3 reads CASSDPAGANEKLFF. CDR3 bases: TGTGCCAGCAGTGACCCCGCAGGGGCTAATGAAAAACTGTTTTTT.